Shown below are 22 T cell receptor beta chains from a single sample sequenced in a study of T-cell reconstitution after alpha-beta-depleted transplantation in children. Preparation of the TCRbeta library was carried out with unique molecular identifiers. From the PCR reads, TCRdb called clonotypes with MiXCR, one entry per CDR3 protein. The top ten clones hold about 4.8% of a sample with 200,000 to 300,000 distinct CDR3 sequences, 20% to 30% of them seen once. The sample was PBMCs, mostly from graft donor cells, taken 360 days after TCRalphabeta/CD19-depleted stem cell transplant. The receptors here all came from a female patient between 2 and 15 years old who had a stem cell transplant for congenital amegakaryocytic thrombocytopenia, so the T cells may come from the graft donor.

This clonotype was seen at least ten times. The CDR3 DNA follows: TGTGCCAGCAGCCCGACAGGGGGAGGTGAAAAACTGTTTTTT. As protein: CASSPTGGGEKLFF. The V and J genes are TRBV4-2 and TRBJ1-4; 9 bases fit TRBD1. CDR1 is LGHNA, CDR2 YNFKEQ, per germline. The ends lost 4 bases at V and 7 bases at J; junction bases unmatched: 4. This CDR3 comprises 14 residues.

The V call is TRBV28, the J call TRBJ2-7, with 8 positions matching TRBD1. Germline CDR1 MDHEN, CDR2 SYDVKM. The CDR3 is 12 amino acids. J gave up 6 bases and V 5 bases, and 3 bases lay outside the gene matches. The CDR3 loop reads CASSTTGVEQYF. The CDR3 DNA sequence: TGTGCCAGCAGTACGACAGGGGTCGAGCAGTACTTC. The full variable domain, with the rest looked up from reference TRBV28 and TRBJ2-7, is DVKVTQSSRYLVKRTGEKVFLECVQDMDHENMFWYRQDPGLGLRLIYFSYDVKMKEKGDIPEGYSVSREKKERFSLILESASTNQTSMYLCASSTTGVEQYFGPGTRLTVT.

This clonotype was seen more than once but under ten times. The chain has TRBV12-3 or TRBV12-4 and TRBJ1-1; TRBD1 is a possible D gene (5 bases). The ends were cut back, 6 bases at V and 1 base at J, with 12 bases in the middle. The CDR3 runs to 14 residues. The CDR3 DNA reads as TGTGCCAGCAGCACCCTCGGGGCGAACACTGAAGCTTTCTTT. This gives the protein CASSTLGANTEAFF.

The table lists this clonotype with a few counts. The chain couples TRBV12-3 or TRBV12-4 to TRBJ2-5, with D possibly matching TRBD1 (5 bases). V lost 2 bases and J 9 bases, leaving 16 bases between the germline ends. This CDR3 is built from 14 residues. In DNA form, the CDR3 reads TGTGCCAGCAGTTTAAACAGGACCCCTCCGCCCCAGTACTTC. Its translation: CASSLNRTPPPQYF.

This clonotype occurred a few times. This chain's CDR3 is CASGTGQTYNEQFF. CDR3 nucleotides: TGTGCCAGCGGGACAGGTCAGACCTACAATGAGCAGTTCTTC. The rearrangement uses TRBV6-1 and TRBJ2-1; 8 positions agree with TRBD1. This CDR3 is 14 amino acids long. Germline CDR1 is MNHNS and CDR2 is SASEGT. V lost 8 bases, J lost 2 bases, and 5 bases stayed unmatched.

This chain joins TRBV2 and TRBJ2-3; no firm D call. Trimming cost V 1 base and J 4 bases, with 6 bases left between them. Germline CDR1 and CDR2: SNHLY and FYNNEI. The CDR3 runs 13 residues. The CDR3 protein is CASSEEKSDTQYF. In nucleotides, the CDR3 is TGTGCCAGCAGTGAAGAGAAGTCAGATACGCAGTATTTT. The full variable domain, its missing parts supplied by reference TRBV2 and TRBJ2-3, is EPEVTQTPSHQVTQMGQEVILRCVPISNHLYFYWYRQILGQKVEFLVSFYNNEISEKSEIFDDQFSVERPDGSNFTLKIRSTKLEDSAMYFCASSEEKSDTQYFGPGTRLTVL.

The V call is TRBV27, the J call TRBJ1-5; TRBD1 matches 7 bases. V lost 6 bases to trimming and J lost 2 bases; unmatched junction nucleotides: 7. Germline CDR1 MNHEY, CDR2 SMNVEV (reference sequence). The CDR3 has 15 residues. The CDR3 sequence: CASRIGGEGNQPQHF. CDR3 coding DNA: TGTGCCAGCAGAATAGGGGGCGAGGGCAATCAGCCCCAGCATTTT.

Only a few counts were recorded for this clonotype. This chain uses TRBV27 with TRBJ2-2, with D perhaps matching TRBD2 (5 bases). Looked up from germline, CDR1 is MNHEY and CDR2 is SMNVEV (reference sequence). The CDR3 is made up of 18 amino acids. V was clipped by 5 bases and J by 5 bases, with 24 bases between them. The CDR3 DNA reads as TGTGCCAGCAGTCTACCGACTCCAACAGCGCCGGGGACCGGGGAGCTGTTTTTT. It translates to CASSLPTPTAPGTGELFF.

This clonotype was counted ten times or more. This chain joins TRBV12-3 or TRBV12-4 and TRBJ2-3; D is undetermined. CDR3 length equals 12 residues. Trimming took 7 bases from V and 0 from J, leaving 5 bases between them. The CDR3 bases are TGTGCCAGCAAGACTAGCACAGATACGCAGTATTTT. It yields the protein CASKTSTDTQYF.

In this sample, this clonotype turned up a few times. The gene calls are TRBV6-5 and TRBJ1-4, with unresolved D. Germline-derived CDR1 and CDR2 are MNHEY and SVGAGI. Deletions cut 2 bases from V and 7 bases from J, with 11 bases between. The CDR3 spans 14 residues. The CDR3 nucleotides read TGTGCCAGCAGTTACGATCCCCGCGGTGAAAAACTGTTTTTT. Residues: CASSYDPRGEKLFF.

The gene calls are TRBV6-1 and TRBJ2-6; the D gene is possibly TRBD1 (5 bases). The V gene lost 7 bases and the J gene lost 2 bases, with 9 bases spanning the gap. The CDR3 totals 14 residues. The germline CDR1 and CDR2 sequences are MNHNS and SASEGT. Here the CDR3 reads CASTGMAGANVLTF. The DNA of the CDR3 is TGTGCCAGCACAGGGATGGCTGGGGCCAACGTCCTGACTTTC.

The chain carries TRBV20-1 and TRBJ2-5; D assignment may be TRBD1 or TRBD2 (5 bases each). V lost 6 bases and J lost 9, with 17 bases in between. Per the germline V gene, CDR1 is DFQATT and CDR2 is SNEGSKA (reference sequence). The CDR3 runs 12 residues. The CDR3 is CSATGADMAQYF. In DNA, the CDR3 is TGCAGTGCCACCGGGGCGGACATGGCCCAGTACTTC.

This sequence joins TRBV29-1 and TRBJ1-2; the D is unclear. The CDR3 consists of 12 residues. Germline V gene data show CDR1 as SQVTM and CDR2 as ANQGSEA. Trimming pared 5 bases from V and 2 bases from J, leaving 9 bases between. CDR3 nucleotide sequence: TGCAGCGTTAATCAACAGAACTATGGCTACACCTTC. Translation gives CSVNQQNYGYTF. The full variable domain, rest sourced from reference TRBV29-1 and TRBJ1-2, is SAVISQKPSRDICQRGTSLTIQCQVDSQVTMMFWYRQQPGQSLTLIATANQGSEATYESGFVIDKFPISRPNLTFSTLTVSNMSPEDSSIYLCSVNQQNYGYTFGSGTRLTVV.

J is TRBJ2-3 and V is TRBV30; D uncertain. V was cut by 0 bases and J by 8 bases, with 6 bases left in between. Germline V gene sequence: CDR1 GTSNPN, CDR2 SVGIG (reference sequence). CDR3 length equals 11 residues. CDR3 sequence: CAWSVRSTQYF. CDR3 bases: TGTGCCTGGAGTGTACGGAGTACGCAGTATTTT. Full variable domain (rest looked up from reference TRBV30 and TRBJ2-3): SQTIHQWPATLVQPVGSPLSLECTVEGTSNPNLYWYRQAAGRGLQLLFYSVGIGQISSEVPQNLSASRPQDRQFILSSKKLLLSDSGFYLCAWSVRSTQYFGPGTRLTVL.

This clonotype was picked up a small number of times. The chain links TRBV4-3 to TRBJ1-2, with TRBD1 as a possible D gene (5 bases). CDR1 and CDR2 (germline): LGHNA, YSLEER. V dropped 4 bases and J dropped 6 bases, with 18 bases sitting between them. This CDR3 has 15 residues. The CDR3 DNA reads TGCGCCAGCAGCCCTGGAATCGGGACGGCCGATGGCTACACCTTC. It yields the protein CASSPGIGTADGYTF.

V usage is TRBV5-1 and J usage is TRBJ1-3; D is unresolved. This CDR3 comprises 14 residues. Trimming shortened V by 0 bases and J by 4 bases, and 8 bases separated the two germline ends. In germline, CDR1 is SGHRS, CDR2 YFSETQ. The CDR3 DNA sequence: TGCGCCAGCAGCTTGGAGACATACGGAAACACCATATATTTT. It translates to CASSLETYGNTIYF.

This sequence joins TRBV9 and TRBJ2-7; 8 nucleotides match TRBD2. The V gene end was trimmed by 3 bases and the J gene end by 2 bases; junction bases not matched to a gene: 4. Germline V lookup: CDR1 SGDLS, CDR2 YYNGEE. This CDR3 is built from 14 residues. The CDR3 sequence is CASSAAREAYEQYF. CDR3 nucleotides: TGTGCCAGCAGCGCAGCGCGGGAGGCCTACGAGCAGTACTTC.

This chain joins TRBV2 and TRBJ2-3; D unresolved. V gave up 1 base and J gave up 2 bases, with 7 bases separating them. The CDR3 is made up of 14 amino acids. CDR1 SNHLY and CDR2 FYNNEI come from the germline V gene. CDR3 in DNA: TGTGCCAGCAGTGAAGGGAGTTACACAGATACGCAGTATTTT. Residues: CASSEGSYTDTQYF.

The V and J genes are TRBV21-1 and TRBJ2-7; TRBD1 is the table's D call and was not checked against the DNA. TRBV21-1 is labeled a pseudogene. This CDR3 spans 20 amino acids. CDR3 sequence: CASSNMDRGQGAVERYEQYF. The CDR3 nucleotides read TGTGCCAGCAGCAATATGGATAGGGGACAGGGGGCTGTGGAGCGTTACGAGCAGTACTTC.

The chain couples TRBV5-8 to TRBJ1-5, with 7 nucleotides matching TRBD1. Germline loops: CDR1 SGHTS, CDR2 YDEGEE. V shed 0 bases and J 5 bases; nucleotides not matched to a gene: 2. This CDR3 has 14 amino acids. CDR3 coding DNA: TGTGCCAGCAGCTTGGGGGACAGCCATCAGCCCCAGCATTTT. Protein: CASSLGDSHQPQHF.

This clonotype was counted a few times. This chain joins TRBV5-1 and TRBJ1-4; TRBD1 might be the D (5 bases). Per germline, CDR1 SGHRS and CDR2 YFSETQ. The CDR3 length is 14 residues. V lost 3 bases, J lost 5 bases, and 11 bases lay in between. CDR3 residues: CASSSRDGNEKLFF. The CDR3, as DNA: TGCGCCAGCAGCTCACGGGACGGGAATGAAAAACTGTTTTTT.

This sequence joins TRBV7-2 and TRBJ1-1; 7 nucleotides agree with TRBD1. Germline V gene sequence: CDR1 SGHTA, CDR2 FQGNSA. This CDR3 is 14 amino acids long. The V gene end was trimmed by 4 bases and the J gene end by 2 bases; junction bases not matched to a gene: 4. CDR3 in amino acids: CASSSRGPNTEAFF. Written as DNA, the CDR3 is TGTGCCAGCAGCTCAAGGGGGCCCAACACTGAAGCTTTCTTT.